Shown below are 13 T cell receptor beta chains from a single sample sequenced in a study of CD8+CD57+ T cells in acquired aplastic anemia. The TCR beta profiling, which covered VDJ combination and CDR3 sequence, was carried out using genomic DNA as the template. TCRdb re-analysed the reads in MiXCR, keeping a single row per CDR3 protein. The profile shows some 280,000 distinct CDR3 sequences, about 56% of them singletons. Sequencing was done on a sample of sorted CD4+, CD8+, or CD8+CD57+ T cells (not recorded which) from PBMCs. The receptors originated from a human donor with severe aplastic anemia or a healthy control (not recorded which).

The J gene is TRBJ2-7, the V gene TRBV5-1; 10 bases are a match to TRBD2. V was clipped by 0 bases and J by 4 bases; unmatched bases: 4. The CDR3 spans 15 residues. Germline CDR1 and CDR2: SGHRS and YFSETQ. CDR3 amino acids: CASSLGASGSYEQYF. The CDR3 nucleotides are TGCGCCAGCAGCTTGGGGGCTAGCGGGAGTTACGAGCAGTACTTC.

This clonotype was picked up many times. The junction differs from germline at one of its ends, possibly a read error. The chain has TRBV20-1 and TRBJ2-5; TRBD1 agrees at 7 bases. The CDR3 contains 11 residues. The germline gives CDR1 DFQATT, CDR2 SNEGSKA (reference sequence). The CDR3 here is CSARGGQAQNF. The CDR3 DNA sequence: TGCAGTGCTAGGGGTGGACAGGCCCAAAACTTC.

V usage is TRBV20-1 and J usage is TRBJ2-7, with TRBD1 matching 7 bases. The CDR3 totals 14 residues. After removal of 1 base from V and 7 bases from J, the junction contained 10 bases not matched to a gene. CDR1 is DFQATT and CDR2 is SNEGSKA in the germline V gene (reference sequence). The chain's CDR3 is CSARAPLTGYEQYF. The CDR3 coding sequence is TGCAGTGCTAGAGCCCCATTGACAGGGTATGAGCAGTACTTC.

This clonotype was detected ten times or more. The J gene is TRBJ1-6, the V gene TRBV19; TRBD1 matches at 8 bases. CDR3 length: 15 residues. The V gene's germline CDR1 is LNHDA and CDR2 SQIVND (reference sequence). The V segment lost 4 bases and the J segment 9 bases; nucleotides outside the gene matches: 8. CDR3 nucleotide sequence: TGTGCCAGTAGTACCCTTGGACAGGGTTTTTCACCCCTCCACTTT. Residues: CASSTLGQGFSPLHF.

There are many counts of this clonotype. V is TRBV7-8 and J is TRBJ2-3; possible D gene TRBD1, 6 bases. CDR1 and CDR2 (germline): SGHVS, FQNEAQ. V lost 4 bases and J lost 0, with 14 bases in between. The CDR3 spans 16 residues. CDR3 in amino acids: CASSSRGGSSTDTQYF. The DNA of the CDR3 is TGTGCCAGCAGCTCCCGAGGGGGAAGTAGCACAGATACGCAGTATTTT.

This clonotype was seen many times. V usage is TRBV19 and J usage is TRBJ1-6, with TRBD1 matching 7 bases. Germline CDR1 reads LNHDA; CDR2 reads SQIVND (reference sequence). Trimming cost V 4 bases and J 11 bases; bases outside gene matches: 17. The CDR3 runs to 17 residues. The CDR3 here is CASSTRRQGGITAPLHF. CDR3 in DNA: TGTGCCAGTAGTACCAGGCGACAGGGTGGGATTACTGCACCCCTCCACTTT.

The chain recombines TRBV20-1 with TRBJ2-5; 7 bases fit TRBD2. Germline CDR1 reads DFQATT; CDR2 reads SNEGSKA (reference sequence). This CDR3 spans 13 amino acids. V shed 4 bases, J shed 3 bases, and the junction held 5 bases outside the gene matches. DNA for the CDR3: TGCAGTGCTACTAAGACTAGCAAAGAGACCCAGTACTTC. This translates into CSATKTSKETQYF.

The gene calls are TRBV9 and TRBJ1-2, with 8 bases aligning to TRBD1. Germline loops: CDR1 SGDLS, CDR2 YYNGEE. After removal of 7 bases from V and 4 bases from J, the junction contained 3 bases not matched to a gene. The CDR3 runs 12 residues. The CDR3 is CASLDRVYGYTF. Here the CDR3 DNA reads TGTGCCAGCCTGGACAGGGTCTATGGCTACACCTTC.

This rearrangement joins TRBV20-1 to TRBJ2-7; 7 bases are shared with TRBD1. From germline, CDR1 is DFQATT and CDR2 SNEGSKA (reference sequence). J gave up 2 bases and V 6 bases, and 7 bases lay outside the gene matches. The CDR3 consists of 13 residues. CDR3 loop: CSAEDGTAYEQYF. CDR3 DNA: TGCAGTGCCGAAGACGGGACAGCCTACGAGCAGTACTTC.

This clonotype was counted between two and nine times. The CDR3 region is CASSIVGGSSEQYF. Here the CDR3 DNA reads TGTGCCAGTAGTATAGTCGGCGGGAGTAGCGAGCAGTACTTC. This chain links TRBV19 with TRBJ2-7, with TRBD2 matching 7 bases. This CDR3 comprises 14 residues. Germline assignment: CDR1 LNHDA and CDR2 SQIVND (reference sequence). J was trimmed by 6 bases and V by 1 base; bases with no gene match: 6.

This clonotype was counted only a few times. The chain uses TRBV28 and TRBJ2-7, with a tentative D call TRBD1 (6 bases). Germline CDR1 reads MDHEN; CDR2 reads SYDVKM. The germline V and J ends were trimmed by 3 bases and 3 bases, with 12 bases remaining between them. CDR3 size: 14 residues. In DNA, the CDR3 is TGTGCCAGCAGTTTCCTCAGGGGTGTCTACGAGCAGTACTTC. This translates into CASSFLRGVYEQYF.

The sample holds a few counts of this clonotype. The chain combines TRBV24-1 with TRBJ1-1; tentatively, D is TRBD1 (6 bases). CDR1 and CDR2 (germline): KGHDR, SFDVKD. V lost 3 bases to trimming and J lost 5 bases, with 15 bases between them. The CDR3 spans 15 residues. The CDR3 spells CATSDATPGATEAFF. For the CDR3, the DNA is TGTGCCACCAGTGATGCGACTCCGGGGGCTACTGAAGCTTTCTTT.

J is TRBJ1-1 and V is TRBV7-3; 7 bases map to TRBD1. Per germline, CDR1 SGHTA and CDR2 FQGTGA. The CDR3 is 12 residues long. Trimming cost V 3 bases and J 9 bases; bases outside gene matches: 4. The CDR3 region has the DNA TGTGCCAGCAGCTTTGGGACAGACAAAGCTTTCTTT. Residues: CASSFGTDKAFF.